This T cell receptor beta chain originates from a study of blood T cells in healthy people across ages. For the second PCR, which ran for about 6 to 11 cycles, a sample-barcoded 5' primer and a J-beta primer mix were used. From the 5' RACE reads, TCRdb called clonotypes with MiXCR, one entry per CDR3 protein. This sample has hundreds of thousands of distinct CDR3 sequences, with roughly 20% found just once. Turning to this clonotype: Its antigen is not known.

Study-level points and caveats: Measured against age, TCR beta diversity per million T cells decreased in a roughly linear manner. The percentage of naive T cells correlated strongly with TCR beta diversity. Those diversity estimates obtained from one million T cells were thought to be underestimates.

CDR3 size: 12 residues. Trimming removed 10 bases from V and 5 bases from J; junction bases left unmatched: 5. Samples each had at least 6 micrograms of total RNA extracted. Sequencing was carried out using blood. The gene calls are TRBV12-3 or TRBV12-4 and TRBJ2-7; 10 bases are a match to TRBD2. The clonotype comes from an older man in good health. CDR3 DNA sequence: TGTGCCATATCTAGCGGGAGCCACGAGCAGTACTTC. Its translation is CAISSGSHEQYF.